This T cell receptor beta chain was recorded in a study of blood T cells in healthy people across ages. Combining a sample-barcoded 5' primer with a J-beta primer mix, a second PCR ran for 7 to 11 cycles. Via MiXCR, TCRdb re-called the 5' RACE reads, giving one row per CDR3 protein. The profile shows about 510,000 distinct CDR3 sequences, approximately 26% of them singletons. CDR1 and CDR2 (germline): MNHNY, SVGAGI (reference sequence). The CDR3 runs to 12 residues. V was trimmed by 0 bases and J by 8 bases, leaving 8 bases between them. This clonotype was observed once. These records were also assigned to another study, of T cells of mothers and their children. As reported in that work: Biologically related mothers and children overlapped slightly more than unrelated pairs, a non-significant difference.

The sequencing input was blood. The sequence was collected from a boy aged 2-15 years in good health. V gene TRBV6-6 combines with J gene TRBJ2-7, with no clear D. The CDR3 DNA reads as TGTGCCAGCAGTTACTCCGACACGAAGCAGTACTTC. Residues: CASSYSDTKQYF.